These T cell receptor beta chains were read from a single sample in a study of blood T cell repertoires in COVID-19. TCRdb keeps only in-frame clones here, not all; method: immunoSEQ multiplex PCR. Here the sample spans around 200,000 clones, roughly 85% being singletons. Specimen: peripheral blood. The receptors were gathered from a woman in her thirties or forties with active or convalescent COVID-19. Both conserved end residues are part of each CDR3. The order of the fields is V gene, D gene, J gene, clone size, CDR3 DNA, CDR3 protein. D genes are given only for firm matches. Clone size appears in some rows only: once, few, many, or a class for an expanded clone.

TRBV7-9	TRBD1	TRBJ2-7	.	TGTGCCAGCAGCTTTTGGTCCGGGACAGGGGGCGGCGAGCAGTACTTC	CASSFWSGTGGGEQYF
TRBV19	.	TRBJ1-5	.	TGTGCCAGTAGTATTGAGGGCAATCAGCCCCAGCATTTT	CASSIEGNQPQHF
TRBV5-1	.	TRBJ2-2	.	TGCGCCAGCAGCTATGACAGACCTGACACCGGGGAGCTGTTTTTT	CASSYDRPDTGELFF
TRBV11-3	TRBD1	TRBJ1-1	.	TGTGCCAGCAGCTCGACAGGGAACCTGAACACTGAAGCTTTCTTT	CASSSTGNLNTEAFF
TRBV6-5	.	TRBJ2-1	.	TGTGCCAGCAAATCGGCAGGGCACTACAATGAGCAGTTCTTC	CASKSAGHYNEQFF
TRBV23-1	TRBD2	TRBJ2-5	.	TGCGCCAGCAGTCAACGTAGTGGGACTAGTCAACAAGAGACCCAGTACTTC	CASSQRSGTSQQETQYF
TRBV5-1	.	TRBJ1-2	few	TGCGCCAGCACCCCGGGTGGGGGGAACTATGGCTACACCTTC	CASTPGGGNYGYTF
TRBV11-3	.	TRBJ1-2	.	TGTGCCAGCAGCCCAAAAACAGGGACCTATGGCTACACCTTC	CASSPKTGTYGYTF
TRBV7-8	.	TRBJ1-5	few	TGTGCCAGCAGCTTAGGAGTTAGCAATCAGCCCCAGCATTTT	CASSLGVSNQPQHF
TRBV5-1	TRBD1	TRBJ1-4	.	TGCGCCAGCAGCGGTAGACAGGGGGCGCGTGAAGAAAAACTGTTTTTT	CASSGRQGAREEKLFF
TRBV15	TRBD1	TRBJ2-5	once	TGTGCCACCAGCGGAGCAGGGGGCCGGGAGACCCAGTACTTC	CATSGAGGRETQYF
TRBV19	.	TRBJ2-7	.	TGTGCCAGTAGTATGATGGGCAATTCCTACGAGCAGTACTTC	CASSMMGNSYEQYF
TRBV6-5	TRBD1	TRBJ1-5	once	TGTGCCAGCAGTTACTCGAGGGACAGGGGGCAGCCCCAGCATTTT	CASSYSRDRGQPQHF
TRBV9	TRBD1	TRBJ2-1	.	TGTGCCAGCAGCTCCCGGGACAGGGTTCCCAATGAGCAGTTCTTC	CASSSRDRVPNEQFF
TRBV2	TRBD1	TRBJ2-5	once	TGTGCCAGCAGGACAGGGGGGGCGGAGACCCAGTACTTC	CASRTGGAETQYF
TRBV15	TRBD1	TRBJ1-5	few	TGTGCCACCAGCAGCTCCCAGGGGGCTGGCTATAGCAATCAGCCCCAGCATTTT	CATSSSQGAGYSNQPQHF
TRBV7-9	.	TRBJ1-4	few	TGTGCCAGCAGCTTAGGGGCGCCTAATGAAAAACTGTTTTTT	CASSLGAPNEKLFF
TRBV18	.	TRBJ2-3	.	TGTGCCAGCTCACCACCGTACTCTTATAGCACAGATACGCAGTATTTT	CASSPPYSYSTDTQYF
TRBV12-3/TRBV12-4	TRBD1	TRBJ2-1	.	TGTGCCAGCAGCACTGGGGACAGGGTTCAGTTCTTC	CASSTGDRVQFF
TRBV11-3	TRBD1	TRBJ2-5	once	TGTGCCAGCAGCTGGGGACAGGGAGAGACCCAGTACTTC	CASSWGQGETQYF
TRBV11-3	TRBD2	TRBJ2-3	.	TGTGCCAGCAGCAGACGAACTAGCGGGAGGGGTACAGATACGCAGTATTTT	CASSRRTSGRGTDTQYF
TRBV7-2	.	TRBJ1-3	.	TGTGCCAGCAGCTTGCAGGGTAGTCCTGGAAACACCATATATTTT	CASSLQGSPGNTIYF
TRBV5-1	.	TRBJ2-4	.	TGCGCCAGCAGCTTGTGGTTGGACACAGCAGCCAAAAACATTCAGTACTTC	CASSLWLDTAAKNIQYF
TRBV4-1	TRBD1	TRBJ1-2	.	TGCGCCAGCAGCCAAGATCGCGGCAGGGGGCTCTATGGCTACACCTTC	CASSQDRGRGLYGYTF
TRBV5-1	.	TRBJ2-1	.	TGCGCCAGCAGCTTGGGCGGGATCTCCTACAATGAGCAGTTCTTC	CASSLGGISYNEQFF
TRBV9	.	TRBJ1-2	once	TGTGCCAGCAGCGCCGCCGGGACTCCCTATGGCTACACCTTC	CASSAAGTPYGYTF
TRBV2	TRBD1	TRBJ1-2	.	TGTGCCAGCAGGGGGGACAGTCAAGCTAACTATGGCTACACCTTC	CASRGDSQANYGYTF
TRBV5-1	TRBD1	TRBJ1-1	.	TGCGCCAGCAGAGGGACAGGGGGGGACACTGAAGCTTTCTTT	CASRGTGGDTEAFF
TRBV9	TRBD1	TRBJ2-3	.	TGTGCCAGCAGCGCCCGCCCCGGGACAGGCACAGATACGCAGTATTTT	CASSARPGTGTDTQYF
TRBV18	TRBD2	TRBJ2-7	.	TGTGCCAGCTCATCGTATAGCGGGAGTGGTTACGAGCAGTACTTC	CASSSYSGSGYEQYF
TRBV2	.	TRBJ2-5	.	TGTGCCAGCAGTCCGGGGGAAGAGACCCAGTACTTC	CASSPGEETQYF
TRBV25-1	TRBD1	TRBJ1-3	.	TGTGCCAGCAGTGAGAGGGGACAGAGAACCGGAAACACCATATATTTT	CASSERGQRTGNTIYF
TRBV27	.	TRBJ2-7	.	TGTGCCAGCAGTTTTATCTCAGGACTTCCATCCTACGAGCAGTACTTC	CASSFISGLPSYEQYF
TRBV4-3	.	TRBJ2-4	.	TGCGCCAGCAGCCAAGATCTTGTGTGGGCAGGGGCGACTAGCGCCAAAAACATTCAGTACTTC	CASSQDLVWAGATSAKNIQYF
TRBV19	.	TRBJ2-5	.	TGTGCCAGTAGTAAGGTTAGCGCAGAGACCCAGTACTTC	CASSKVSAETQYF
TRBV18	.	TRBJ1-1	.	TGTGCCAGCTCACCACCTATAATCACTGAAGCTTTCTTT	CASSPPIITEAFF
TRBV30	.	TRBJ1-1	.	TGTGCCTGGAACTTAGGGGGGGATAGCACTGAAGCTTTCTTT	CAWNLGGDSTEAFF
TRBV5-4	.	TRBJ2-3	.	TGTGCCAGCAGCCCGAGCTCCCATGAAGATACGCAGTATTTT	CASSPSSHEDTQYF
TRBV19	.	TRBJ1-1	.	TGTGCCAGTAGTCGGGGTCGGAGGCAGGGGCTGAGGAACACTGAAGCTTTCTTT	CASSRGRRQGLRNTEAFF
TRBV9	TRBD1	TRBJ1-2	.	TGTGCCAGCAGCGTTAGTTCAGGACAGGCTTACGGCTACACCTTC	CASSVSSGQAYGYTF
TRBV7-3	TRBD1	TRBJ2-1	.	TGTGCCAGCAGCTTATTAGGACAGGAGGATAATGAGCAGTTCTTC	CASSLLGQEDNEQFF
TRBV28	TRBD1	TRBJ1-4	once	TGTGCCAGCACCGACACAGGGACAGGGGGAAAACTGTTTTTT	CASTDTGTGGKLFF
TRBV6-2/TRBV6-3	.	TRBJ1-5	.	TGTGCCAGCAGTCGAACGGGGGGCTCGGGCAATCAGCCCCAGCATTTT	CASSRTGGSGNQPQHF
TRBV25-1	TRBD1	TRBJ2-7	.	TGTGCCAGCAGTGGTAGGACAGGAGCCCACTACGAGCAGTACTTC	CASSGRTGAHYEQYF
TRBV6-1	.	TRBJ2-1	.	TGTGCCAGCAGTGGGGGGCGCGGGAGTTATGGCGATGAGCAGTTCTTC	CASSGGRGSYGDEQFF
TRBV6-6	TRBD2	TRBJ2-6	.	TGTGCCAGCAGTCGCGGGGGGGCAGGGCCCATGGGATCCTCTGGGGCCAACGTCCTGACTTTC	CASSRGGAGPMGSSGANVLTF
TRBV28	.	TRBJ1-2	.	TGTGCCAGCATCCCGGGGAGCCGCTTTGGCTACACCTTC	CASIPGSRFGYTF
TRBV10-3	TRBD1	TRBJ2-7	.	TGTGCCATATCCGGGACAGGGAACAGCGAGCAGTACTTC	CAISGTGNSEQYF
TRBV7-8	TRBD1	TRBJ1-1	.	TGTGCCAGCAGCACCAGGGGGCAAGCTTTCTTT	CASSTRGQAFF
TRBV28	TRBD2	TRBJ2-7	.	TGTGCCAGCAGCCCCGTGCTAGCGGGGGGACCCTACGAGCAGTACTTC	CASSPVLAGGPYEQYF
TRBV9	.	TRBJ1-4	.	TGTGCCAGCCGCAAAGGGAGGGCTAATGAAAAACTGTTTTTT	CASRKGRANEKLFF
TRBV7-8	TRBD1	TRBJ2-1	few	TGTGCCAGCTCCCGACGAGGGGGACAGGGGGCAAATGAGCAGTTCTTC	CASSRRGGQGANEQFF
TRBV5-1	.	TRBJ2-5	.	TGCGCCAGCAGACTAGTATCTGCACAAGAGACCCAGTACTTC	CASRLVSAQETQYF
TRBV19	.	TRBJ1-6	.	TGTGCCAGTAGTATAGTTGCGGGACTTGGTTCACCCCTCCACTTT	CASSIVAGLGSPLHF
TRBV18	TRBD1	TRBJ2-7	.	TGTGCCAGCTCACCCCCGGGGGTGCAGGGGGCGTACGAGCAGTACTTC	CASSPPGVQGAYEQYF
TRBV19	.	TRBJ2-5	few	TGTGCCACCTCAGGTGGGCCAAGCCAGAGCCCAAAAGAGACCCAGTACTTC	CATSGGPSQSPKETQYF
TRBV4-2	.	TRBJ1-2	.	TGTGCCAGCAGCCAAGATCGTAGCCGGACAGAGCGCTACACCTTC	CASSQDRSRTERYTF